The sequence of this TCR beta chain was determined in a study of OX40 agonist ivuxolimab in advanced cancers. Data came from immunoSEQ multiplex PCR; TCRdb stores just in-frame clones and leaves some out. The sample yields 55,000 to 75,000 clones, approximately 80% seen once. This clone was observed once. Its antigen is still unknown. Study conclusions and caveats: Average numbers of expanded clones were greater in CD8+ T cells than in CD4+. Clonal expansion among partial responders at 0.1-3.0 mg/kg ranked near the lowest.

The CDR3 totals 13 residues. Germline V gene data show CDR1 as MNHNS and CDR2 as SASEGT. V lost 2 bases and J lost 6, with 11 bases in between. Specimen: CD4+ or CD8+ T cells sorted from blood, collected in a trial of the OX40 agonist ivuxolimab. The TCR was taken from an adult with an advanced solid tumor such as melanoma, head and neck, liver or kidney cancer. The V and J genes are TRBV6-1 and TRBJ2-7; D is uncertain. The CDR3 nucleotides are TGTGCCAGCAGTGAACGCGGCCTCCCCGAGCAGTACTTC. The encoded protein is CASSERGLPEQYF.